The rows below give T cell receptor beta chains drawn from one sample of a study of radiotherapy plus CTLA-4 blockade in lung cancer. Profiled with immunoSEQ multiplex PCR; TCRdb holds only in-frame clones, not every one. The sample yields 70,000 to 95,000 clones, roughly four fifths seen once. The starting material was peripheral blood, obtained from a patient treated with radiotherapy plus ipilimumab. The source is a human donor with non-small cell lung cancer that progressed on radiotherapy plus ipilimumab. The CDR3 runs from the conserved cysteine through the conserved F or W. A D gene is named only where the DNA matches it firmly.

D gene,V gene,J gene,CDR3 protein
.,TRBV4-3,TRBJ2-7,CASSPSVSFVYEQYF
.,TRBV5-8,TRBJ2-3,CASNTSLDTQYF
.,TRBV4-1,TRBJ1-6,CASSQEGGLLNSPLHF
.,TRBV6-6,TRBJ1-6,CASSRPTGINNSPLHF
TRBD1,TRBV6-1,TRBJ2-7,CASIRDRGSGEQYF
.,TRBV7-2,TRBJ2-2,CASSIRTVGPANTGELFF
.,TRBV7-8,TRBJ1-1,CASSLWQGGGVEAFF
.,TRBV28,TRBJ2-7,CASALGSSYEQYF
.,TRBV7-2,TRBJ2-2,CASSPMGPGAGELFF
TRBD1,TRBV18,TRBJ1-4,CASSLRAGGNEKLFF
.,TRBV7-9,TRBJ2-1,CASSLVGGALGRNEQFF